The T cell receptor beta chain described here comes from a study of cytomegalovirus exposure and HLA in healthy donors. Regarding the study as a whole: In an earlier analysis, about 90% or about 30%: the productive usage of most TCR beta V segments. In a later analysis, a missense DCLRE1C variant was linked to TCR beta V- and J-gene trimming.

Germline assignment: CDR1 GTSNPN and CDR2 SVGIG (reference sequence). This CDR3 comprises 15 residues. Trimming removed 0 bases from V and 6 bases from J, with 14 bases in between. The PCR employed 60 Vbeta primers together with 13 Jbeta primers. Sequencing used immunoSEQ multiplex PCR; TCRdb keeps in-frame clones, though not all of them. The top ten hold more than 10% of the sample, which has some 110,000 clones, approximately 80% seen once. A note on this clone: Its target is unknown.

V and J are TRBV30 and TRBJ2-2, with D perhaps matching TRBD1 (6 bases). This sequence was found in a woman aged 40 to 49 in good health and CMV-seropositive. The specimen was PBMCs. This CDR3 is CAWSVYRDRAGELFF. CDR3 bases: TGTGCCTGGAGTGTATACAGGGATAGAGCCGGGGAGCTGTTTTTT.